These 3 T cell receptor beta chains came from one sample sequenced in a study of blood T cell repertoires in COVID-19. The data were produced by immunoSEQ multiplex PCR, yet TCRdb's version contains in-frame clones alone and is incomplete. The data contain just under 300,000 clones, around nine tenths of them singletons. Sequencing was performed on peripheral blood. The receptors were sampled from a man aged 70 or older with acute or convalescent COVID-19.

This sequence joins TRBV4-3 and TRBJ1-2, with D tentatively TRBD1 (5 bases). Germline V CDR1 and CDR2: LGHNA, YSLEER. V was shortened by 0 bases and J by 4 bases, with 21 bases between the two germline ends. CDR3 length: 18 residues. Here the CDR3 DNA reads TGCGCCAGCAGCCAAGATATTTCGGGCGCGGGGGGAATCTATGGCTACACCTTC. Protein: CASSQDISGAGGIYGYTF.

This chain uses TRBV4-1 with TRBJ1-3; TRBD1 agrees at 10 bases. The CDR3 spans 15 residues. Unmatched junction bases numbered 10, after V lost 6 bases and J lost 8 bases. Looked up from germline, CDR1 is MGHRA and CDR2 is YSYEKL. The CDR3: CASSQRDRGSHTIYF. As DNA, the CDR3 is TGCGCCAGCAGTCAGCGGGACAGGGGTTCACACACCATATATTTT.

The sample holds one count of this clone. This chain connects TRBV19 to TRBJ1-4; D remains ambiguous. Trimming took 1 base from V and 5 from J, leaving 11 bases between them. Looked up from germline, CDR1 is LNHDA and CDR2 is SQIVND (reference sequence). The CDR3 runs to 15 residues. CDR3 sequence reads: CASSIGFRWNEKLFF. CDR3 DNA: TGTGCCAGTAGTATAGGTTTCAGATGGAATGAAAAACTGTTTTTT. Using reference TRBV19 and TRBJ1-4 for the parts outside the CDR3, the full variable domain is DGGITQSPKYLFRKEGQNVTLSCEQNLNHDAMYWYRQDPGQGLRLIYYSQIVNDFQKGDIAEGYSVSREKKESFPLTVTSAQKNPTAFYLCASSIGFRWNEKLFFGSGTQLSVL.